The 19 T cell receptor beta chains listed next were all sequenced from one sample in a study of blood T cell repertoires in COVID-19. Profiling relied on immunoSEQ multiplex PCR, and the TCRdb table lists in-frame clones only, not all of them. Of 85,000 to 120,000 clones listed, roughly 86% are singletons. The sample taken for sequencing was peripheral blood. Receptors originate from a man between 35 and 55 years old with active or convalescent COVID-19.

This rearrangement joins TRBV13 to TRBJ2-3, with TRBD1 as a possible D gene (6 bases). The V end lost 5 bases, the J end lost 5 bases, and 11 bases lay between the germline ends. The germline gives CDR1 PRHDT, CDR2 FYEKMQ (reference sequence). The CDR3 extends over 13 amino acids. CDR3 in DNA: TGTGCCAGCAGCGGCCCACAGGGAGATACGCAGTATTTT. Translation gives CASSGPQGDTQYF. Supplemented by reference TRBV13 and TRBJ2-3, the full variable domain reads AAGVIQSPRHLIKEKRETATLKCYPIPRHDTVYWYQQGPGQDPQFLISFYEKMQSDKGSIPDRFSAQQFSDYHSELNMSSLELGDSALYFCASSGPQGDTQYFGPGTRLTVL.

CDR3 nucleotide sequence: TGTGCCACAAATATGCTCTTCGGGTCCGTTGAGCAGTTCTTC. Translated: CATNMLFGSVEQFF. The chain employs TRBV19 and TRBJ2-1; D is unresolved. Trimming took 10 bases from V and 9 from J, leaving 22 bases between them. CDR3 size: 14 residues. Germline CDR1 and CDR2: LNHDA and SQIVND (reference sequence).

The CDR3 nucleotides are TGTGCCAGCAGCTTAGAAGTCAGGGGCGAGCAGTACTTC. It codes for CASSLEVRGEQYF. The chain combines TRBV7-9 with TRBJ2-7; possibly TRBD1 for D (6 bases). CDR3 size: 13 residues. V was pared by 1 base and J by 6 bases, with 10 bases between. Looked up from germline, CDR1 is SEHNR and CDR2 is FQNEAQ (reference sequence). Together with reference TRBV7-9 and TRBJ2-7, the CDR3 gives the full variable domain: DTGVSQNPRHKITKRGQNVTFRCDPISEHNRLYWYRQTLGQGPEFLTYFQNEAQLEKSRLLSDRFSAERPKGSFSTLEIQRTEQGDSAMYLCASSLEVRGEQYFGPGTRLTVT.

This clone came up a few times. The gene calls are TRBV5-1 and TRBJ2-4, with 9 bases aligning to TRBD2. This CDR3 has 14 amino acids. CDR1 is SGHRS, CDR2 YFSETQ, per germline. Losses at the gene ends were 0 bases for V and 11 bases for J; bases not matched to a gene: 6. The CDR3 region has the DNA TGCGCCAGCAGCTTGGCCGTAGCGGGGGCCCTTCAGTACTTC. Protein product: CASSLAVAGALQYF.

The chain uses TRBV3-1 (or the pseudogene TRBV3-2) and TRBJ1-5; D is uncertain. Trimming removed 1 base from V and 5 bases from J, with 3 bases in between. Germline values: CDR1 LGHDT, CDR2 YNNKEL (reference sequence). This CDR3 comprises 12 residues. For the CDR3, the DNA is TGTGCCAGCAGCCAAGGAGATCAGCCCCAGCATTTT. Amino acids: CASSQGDQPQHF.

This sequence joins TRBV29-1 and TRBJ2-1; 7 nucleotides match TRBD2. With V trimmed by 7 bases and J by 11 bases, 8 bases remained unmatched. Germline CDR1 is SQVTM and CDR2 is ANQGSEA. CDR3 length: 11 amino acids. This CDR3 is CSAGVGGKQFF. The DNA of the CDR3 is TGCAGCGCGGGGGTGGGAGGGAAGCAGTTCTTC.

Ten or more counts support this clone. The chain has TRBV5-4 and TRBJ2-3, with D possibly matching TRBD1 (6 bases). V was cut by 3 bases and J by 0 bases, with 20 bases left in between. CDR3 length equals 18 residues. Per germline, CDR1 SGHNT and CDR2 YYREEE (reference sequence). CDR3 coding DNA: TGTGCCAGCAGCTCGGCCGGGACAAGAGCTTTGAGCACAGATACGCAGTATTTT. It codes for CASSSAGTRALSTDTQYF.

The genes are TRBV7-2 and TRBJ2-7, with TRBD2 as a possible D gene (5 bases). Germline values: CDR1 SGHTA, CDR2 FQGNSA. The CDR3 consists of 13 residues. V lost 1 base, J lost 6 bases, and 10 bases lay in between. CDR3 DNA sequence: TGTGCCAGCAGCTTAGGAGGAGGAGGCGAGCAGTACTTC. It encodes CASSLGGGGEQYF.

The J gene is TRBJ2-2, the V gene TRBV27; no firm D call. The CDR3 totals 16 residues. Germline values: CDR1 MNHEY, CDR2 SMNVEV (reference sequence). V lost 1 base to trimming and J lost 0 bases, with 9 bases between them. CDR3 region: CASSLLVQTNTGELFF. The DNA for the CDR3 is TGTGCCAGCAGTTTATTGGTCCAGACGAACACCGGGGAGCTGTTTTTT.

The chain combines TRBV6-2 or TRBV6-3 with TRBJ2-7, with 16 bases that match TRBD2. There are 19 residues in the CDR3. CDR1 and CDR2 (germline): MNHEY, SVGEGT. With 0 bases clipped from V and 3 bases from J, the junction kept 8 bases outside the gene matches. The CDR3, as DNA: TGTGCCAGCAGTTACTCGGGACTAGCGGGGGGGCAAAATATCTACGAGCAGTACTTC. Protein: CASSYSGLAGGQNIYEQYF.

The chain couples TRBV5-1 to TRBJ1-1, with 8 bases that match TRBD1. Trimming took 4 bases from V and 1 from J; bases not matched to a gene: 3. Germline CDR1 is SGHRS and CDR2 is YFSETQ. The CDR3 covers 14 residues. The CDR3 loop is CASSDGQGNTEAFF. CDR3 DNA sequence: TGCGCCAGCAGCGACGGACAGGGGAACACTGAAGCTTTCTTT. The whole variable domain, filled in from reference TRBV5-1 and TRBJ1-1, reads KAGVTQTPRYLIKTRGQQVTLSCSPISGHRSVSWYQQTPGQGLQFLFEYFSETQRNKGNFPGRFSGRQFSNSRSEMNVSTLELGDSALYLCASSDGQGNTEAFFGQGTRLTVV.

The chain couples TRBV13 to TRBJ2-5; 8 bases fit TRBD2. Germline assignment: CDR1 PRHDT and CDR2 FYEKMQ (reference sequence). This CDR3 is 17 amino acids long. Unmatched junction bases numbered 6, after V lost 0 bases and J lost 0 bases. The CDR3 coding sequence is TGTGCCAGCAGCTTAGGCCGCCAGCGGGGGTACCAAGAGACCCAGTACTTC. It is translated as CASSLGRQRGYQETQYF.

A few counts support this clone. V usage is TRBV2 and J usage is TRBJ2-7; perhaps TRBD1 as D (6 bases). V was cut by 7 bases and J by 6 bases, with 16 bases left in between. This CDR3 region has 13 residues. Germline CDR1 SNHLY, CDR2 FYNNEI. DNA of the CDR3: TGTGCCAGCATAGAACAGGGTGGAGGCGAGCAGTACTTC. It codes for CASIEQGGGEQYF.

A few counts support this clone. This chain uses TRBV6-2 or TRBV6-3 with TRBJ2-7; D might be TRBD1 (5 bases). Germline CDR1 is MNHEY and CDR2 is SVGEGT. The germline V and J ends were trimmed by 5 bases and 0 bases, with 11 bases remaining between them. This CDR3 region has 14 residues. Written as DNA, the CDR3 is TGTGCCAGCAGTCAGGGCCTACCCTCCTACGAGCAGTACTTC. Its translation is CASSQGLPSYEQYF.

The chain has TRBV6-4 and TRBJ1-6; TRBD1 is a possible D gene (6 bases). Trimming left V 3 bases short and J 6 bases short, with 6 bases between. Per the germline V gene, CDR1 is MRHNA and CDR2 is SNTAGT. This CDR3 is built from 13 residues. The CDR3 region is CASSEQGNSPLHF. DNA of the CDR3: TGTGCCAGCAGTGAACAGGGTAATTCACCCCTCCACTTT.

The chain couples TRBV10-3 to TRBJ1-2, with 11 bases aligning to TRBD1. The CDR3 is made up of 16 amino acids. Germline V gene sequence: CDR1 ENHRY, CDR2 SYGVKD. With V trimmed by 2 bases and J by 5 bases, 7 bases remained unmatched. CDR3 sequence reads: CAISETDRGHIYGYTF. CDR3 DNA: TGTGCCATCAGTGAGACGGACAGGGGGCATATATATGGCTACACCTTC.

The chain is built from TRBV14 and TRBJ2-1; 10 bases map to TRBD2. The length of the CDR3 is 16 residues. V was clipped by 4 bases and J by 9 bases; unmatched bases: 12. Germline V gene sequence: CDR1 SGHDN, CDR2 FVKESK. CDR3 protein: CASSPTGAGGRFEQFF. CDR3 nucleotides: TGTGCCAGCAGCCCGACGGGAGCGGGGGGGCGTTTTGAGCAGTTCTTC.

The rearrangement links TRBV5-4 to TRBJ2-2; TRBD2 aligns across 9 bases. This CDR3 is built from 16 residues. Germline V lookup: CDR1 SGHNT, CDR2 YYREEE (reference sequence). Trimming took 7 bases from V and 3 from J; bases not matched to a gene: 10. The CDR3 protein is CASPGAGGPDTGELFF. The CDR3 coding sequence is TGTGCCAGCCCCGGGGCGGGGGGGCCCGACACCGGGGAGCTGTTTTTT.

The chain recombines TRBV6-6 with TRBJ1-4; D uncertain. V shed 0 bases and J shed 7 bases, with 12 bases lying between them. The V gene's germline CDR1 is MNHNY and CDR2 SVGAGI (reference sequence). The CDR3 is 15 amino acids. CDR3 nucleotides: TGTGCCAGCAGTTACTCGCGAGGGAAGGGTGAAAAACTGTTTTTT. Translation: CASSYSRGKGEKLFF.